The source of this T cell receptor (beta chain) is a study of regulatory T cells in long-lasting Graves disease. This clonotype was detected ten times or more. The germline V gene has CDR1 SGHRS and CDR2 YFSETQ. J was trimmed by 7 bases and V by 1 base; bases with no gene match: 7. This CDR3 contains 15 residues. Time point specified: newly diagnosed GD, antithyroid drugs for less than 3 months. The TCR library used RNA extracted from PBMCs. In building TCR beta libraries, iRepertoire HTBI primers were used together with Arm-PCR of CDR3 regions. TCRdb redid the calling of the multiplex PCR reads with MiXCR, one entry per CDR3 protein. In the table there are 440,000 or so distinct CDR3 sequences, 16% of which are singletons. These data also formed part of another study, on T cells in Graves' hyperthyroidism and ophthalmopathy. That investigation notes: No progression to ophthalmopathy during 18 months of follow-up defined stable disease.

The input for sequencing was peripheral blood mononuclear cells (PBMCs), taken at new diagnosis, from a patient treated with antithyroid drugs. This TCR came from a woman aged 30 to 39 with Graves disease. J is TRBJ1-4 and V is TRBV5-1; 7 nucleotides agree with TRBD1. The CDR3 nucleotides read TGCGCCAGCAGCTTGACGAGGGGGCTGGGTGAAAAACTGTTTTTT. Translating it yields CASSLTRGLGEKLFF.